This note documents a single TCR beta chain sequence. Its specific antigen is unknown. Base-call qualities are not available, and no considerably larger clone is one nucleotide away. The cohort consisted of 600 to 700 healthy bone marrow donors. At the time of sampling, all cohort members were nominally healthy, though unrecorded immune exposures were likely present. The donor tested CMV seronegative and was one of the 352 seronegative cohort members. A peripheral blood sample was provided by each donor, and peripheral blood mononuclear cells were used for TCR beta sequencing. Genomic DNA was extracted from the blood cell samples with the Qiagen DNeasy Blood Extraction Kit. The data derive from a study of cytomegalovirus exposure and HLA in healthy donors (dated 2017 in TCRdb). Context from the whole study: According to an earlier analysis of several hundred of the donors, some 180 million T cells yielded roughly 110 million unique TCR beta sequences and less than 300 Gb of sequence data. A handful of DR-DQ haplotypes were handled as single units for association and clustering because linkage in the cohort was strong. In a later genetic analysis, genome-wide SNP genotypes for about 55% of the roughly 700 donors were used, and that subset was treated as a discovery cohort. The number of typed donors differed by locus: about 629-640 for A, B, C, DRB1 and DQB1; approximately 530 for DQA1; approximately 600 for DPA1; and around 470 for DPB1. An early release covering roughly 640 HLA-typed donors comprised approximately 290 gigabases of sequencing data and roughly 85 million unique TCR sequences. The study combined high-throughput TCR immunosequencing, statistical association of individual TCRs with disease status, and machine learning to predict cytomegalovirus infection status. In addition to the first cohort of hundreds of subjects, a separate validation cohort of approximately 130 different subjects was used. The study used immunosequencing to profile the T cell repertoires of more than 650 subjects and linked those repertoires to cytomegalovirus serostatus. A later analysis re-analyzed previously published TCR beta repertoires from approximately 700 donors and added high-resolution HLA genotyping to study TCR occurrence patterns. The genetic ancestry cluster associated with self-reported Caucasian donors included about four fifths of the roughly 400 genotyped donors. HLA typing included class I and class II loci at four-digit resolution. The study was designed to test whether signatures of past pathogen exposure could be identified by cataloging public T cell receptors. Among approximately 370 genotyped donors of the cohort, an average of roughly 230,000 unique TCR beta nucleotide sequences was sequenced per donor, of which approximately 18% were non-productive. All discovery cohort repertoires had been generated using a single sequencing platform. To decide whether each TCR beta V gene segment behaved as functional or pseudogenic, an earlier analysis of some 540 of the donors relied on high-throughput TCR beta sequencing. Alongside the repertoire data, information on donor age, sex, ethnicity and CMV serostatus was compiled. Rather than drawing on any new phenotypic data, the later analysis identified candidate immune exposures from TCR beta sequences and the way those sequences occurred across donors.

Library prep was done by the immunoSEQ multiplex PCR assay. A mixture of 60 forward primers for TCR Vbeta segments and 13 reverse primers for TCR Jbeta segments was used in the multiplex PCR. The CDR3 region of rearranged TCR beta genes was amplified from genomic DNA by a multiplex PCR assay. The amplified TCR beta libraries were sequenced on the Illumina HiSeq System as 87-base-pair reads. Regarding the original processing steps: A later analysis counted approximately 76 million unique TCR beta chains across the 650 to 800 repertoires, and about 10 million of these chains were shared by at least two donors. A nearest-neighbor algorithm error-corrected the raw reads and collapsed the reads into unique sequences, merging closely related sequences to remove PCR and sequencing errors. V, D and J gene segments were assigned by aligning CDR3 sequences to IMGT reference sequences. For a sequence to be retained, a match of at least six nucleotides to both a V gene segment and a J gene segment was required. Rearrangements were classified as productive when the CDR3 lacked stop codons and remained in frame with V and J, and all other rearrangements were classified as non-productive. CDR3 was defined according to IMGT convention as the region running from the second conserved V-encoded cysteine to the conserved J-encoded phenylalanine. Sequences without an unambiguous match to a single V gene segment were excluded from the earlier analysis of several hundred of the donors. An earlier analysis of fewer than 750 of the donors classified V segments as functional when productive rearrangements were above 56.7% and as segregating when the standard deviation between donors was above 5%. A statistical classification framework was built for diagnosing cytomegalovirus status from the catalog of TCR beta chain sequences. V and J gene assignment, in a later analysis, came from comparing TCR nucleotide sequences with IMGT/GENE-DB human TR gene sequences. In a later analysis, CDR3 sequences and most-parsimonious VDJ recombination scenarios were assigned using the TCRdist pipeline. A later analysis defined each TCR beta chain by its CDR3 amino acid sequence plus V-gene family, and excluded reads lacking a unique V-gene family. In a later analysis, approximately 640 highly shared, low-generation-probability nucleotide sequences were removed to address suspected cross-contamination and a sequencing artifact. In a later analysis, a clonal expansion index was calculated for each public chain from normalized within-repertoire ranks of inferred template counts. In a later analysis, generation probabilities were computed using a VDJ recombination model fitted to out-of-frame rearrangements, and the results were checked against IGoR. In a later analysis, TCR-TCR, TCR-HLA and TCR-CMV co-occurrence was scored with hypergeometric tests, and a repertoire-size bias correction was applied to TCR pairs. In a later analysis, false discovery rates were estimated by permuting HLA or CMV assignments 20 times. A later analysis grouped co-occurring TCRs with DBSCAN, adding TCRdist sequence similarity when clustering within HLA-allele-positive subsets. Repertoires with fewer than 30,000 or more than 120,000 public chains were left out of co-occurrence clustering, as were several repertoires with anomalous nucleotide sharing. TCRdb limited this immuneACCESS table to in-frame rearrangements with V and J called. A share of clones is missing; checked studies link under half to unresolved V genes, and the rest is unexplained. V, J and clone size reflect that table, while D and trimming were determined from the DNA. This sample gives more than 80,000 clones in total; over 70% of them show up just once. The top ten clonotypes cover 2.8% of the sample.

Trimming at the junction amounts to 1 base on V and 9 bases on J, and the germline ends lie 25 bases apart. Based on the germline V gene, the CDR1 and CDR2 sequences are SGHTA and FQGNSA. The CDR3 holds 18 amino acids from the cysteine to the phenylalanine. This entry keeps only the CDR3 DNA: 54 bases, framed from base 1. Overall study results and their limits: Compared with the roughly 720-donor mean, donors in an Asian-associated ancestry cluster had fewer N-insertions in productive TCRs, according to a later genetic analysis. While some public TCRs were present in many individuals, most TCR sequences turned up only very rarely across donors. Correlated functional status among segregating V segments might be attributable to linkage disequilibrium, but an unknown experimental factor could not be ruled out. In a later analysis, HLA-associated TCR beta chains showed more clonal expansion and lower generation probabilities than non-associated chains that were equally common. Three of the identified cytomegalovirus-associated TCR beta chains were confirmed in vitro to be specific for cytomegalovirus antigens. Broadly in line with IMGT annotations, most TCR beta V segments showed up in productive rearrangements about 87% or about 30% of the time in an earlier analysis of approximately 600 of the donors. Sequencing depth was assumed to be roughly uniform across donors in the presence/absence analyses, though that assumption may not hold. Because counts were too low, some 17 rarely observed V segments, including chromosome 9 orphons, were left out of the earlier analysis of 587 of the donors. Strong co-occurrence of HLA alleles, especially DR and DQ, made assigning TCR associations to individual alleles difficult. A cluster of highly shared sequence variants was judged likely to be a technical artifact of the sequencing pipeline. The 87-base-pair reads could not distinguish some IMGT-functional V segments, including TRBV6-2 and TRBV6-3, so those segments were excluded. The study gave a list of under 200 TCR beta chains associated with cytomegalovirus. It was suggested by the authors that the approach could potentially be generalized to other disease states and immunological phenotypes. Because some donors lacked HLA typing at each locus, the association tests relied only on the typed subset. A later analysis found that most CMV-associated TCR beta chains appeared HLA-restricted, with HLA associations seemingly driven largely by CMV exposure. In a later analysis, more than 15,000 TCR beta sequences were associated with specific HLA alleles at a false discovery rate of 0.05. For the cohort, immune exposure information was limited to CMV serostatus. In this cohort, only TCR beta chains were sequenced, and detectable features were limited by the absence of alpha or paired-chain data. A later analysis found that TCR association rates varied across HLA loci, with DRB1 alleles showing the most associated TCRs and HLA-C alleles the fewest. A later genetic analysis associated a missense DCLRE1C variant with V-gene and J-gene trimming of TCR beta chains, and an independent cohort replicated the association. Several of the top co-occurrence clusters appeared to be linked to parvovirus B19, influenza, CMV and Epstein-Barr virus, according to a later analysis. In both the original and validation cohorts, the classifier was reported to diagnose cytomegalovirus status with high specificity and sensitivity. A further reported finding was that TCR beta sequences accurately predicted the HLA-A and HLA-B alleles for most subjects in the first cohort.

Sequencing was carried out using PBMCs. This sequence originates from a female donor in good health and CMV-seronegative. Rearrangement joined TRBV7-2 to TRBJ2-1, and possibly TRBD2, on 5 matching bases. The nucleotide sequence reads TGTGCCAGCAGCTTAGTAACTAGAGGCCGGCAAGTAGGTAGTGAGCAGTTCTTC. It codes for CASSLVTRGRQVGSEQFF.